Listed here are 16 T cell receptor beta chains from one sample, sequenced in a study of T cells in Graves' hyperthyroidism and ophthalmopathy. RNA transcripts provided the source from which TCR beta CDR3 regions were amplified. In the first-round RT-PCR of the TCR CDR3, the HTBI primer set was used. MiXCR, applied by TCRdb to the multiplex PCR reads, yields one record per CDR3 protein. The repertoire includes hundreds of thousands of distinct CDR3 sequences, around 15% of them detected once, and approximately 4.3% sits in the top ten. Material for sequencing was blood. These receptor sequences come from a woman between 40 and 50 years old with Graves' ophthalmopathy.

This clonotype was seen repeatedly, ten times or more. The chain has TRBV12-3 or TRBV12-4 and TRBJ2-5; 7 nucleotides agree with TRBD2. The CDR3 consists of 16 residues. With V trimmed by 4 bases and J by 5 bases, 13 bases remained unmatched. The CDR3 nucleotides are TGTGCCAGCAGTTCTTGGGTGGCGGGAGATGGTGAGACCCAGTACTTC. Its protein product is CASSSWVAGDGETQYF.

At least ten counts were recorded for this clonotype. The chain has TRBV7-3 and TRBJ2-5; 7 bases fit TRBD1. The germline CDR1 and CDR2 sequences are SGHTA and FQGTGA. CDR3 length equals 14 residues. Trimming cost V 5 bases and J 3 bases; bases outside gene matches: 6. The CDR3 DNA follows: TGTGCCAGCAGCCCACAGGGGACGGAAGAGACCCAGTACTTC. This gives the protein CASSPQGTEETQYF.

In the case of this clonotype: A read error may be the cause here, since a much bigger clone is one base away. The V call is TRBV30, the J call TRBJ1-6; no definite D call. CDR1 is GTSNPN, CDR2 SVGIG, per germline (reference sequence). The CDR3 spans 12 residues. Written as DNA, the CDR3 is TGTGCCTGGAGCTCGGTCGGAGCACCCCTCCGCTTT. The encoded protein is CAWSSVGAPLRF.

This sequence joins TRBV4-1 and TRBJ1-2; D unresolved. From germline, CDR1 is MGHRA and CDR2 YSYEKL. Trimming pared 4 bases from V and 0 bases from J, leaving 21 bases between. The CDR3 sequence is 18 residues long. The CDR3 DNA reads as TGCGCCAGCAGCCCGTATGTGATTACGGGAGTTACTAACTATGGCTACACCTTC. Amino acid sequence: CASSPYVITGVTNYGYTF.

In this sample, this clonotype turned up a few times. The CDR3 bases are TGTGCCAGCACTCCTGAGCAGGGAGACACTGAAGCTTTCTTT. It yields the protein CASTPEQGDTEAFF. The rearrangement links TRBV6-1 to TRBJ1-1; D is perhaps TRBD1 (5 bases). Germline CDR1 is MNHNS and CDR2 is SASEGT. Trimming pared 7 bases from V and 3 bases from J, leaving 15 bases between. The CDR3 consists of 14 residues.

At least ten counts were recorded for this clonotype. The chain is built from TRBV3-1 and TRBJ2-7, with D possibly called TRBD1 or TRBD2 (5 bases each). CDR3 length: 14 residues. Trimming shortened V by 6 bases and J by 3 bases, and 15 bases separated the two germline ends. Germline V gene sequence: CDR1 LGHDT, CDR2 YNNKEL (reference sequence). CDR3 region: CASSTGTKGYEQYF. The CDR3 DNA reads as TGTGCCAGCAGTACCGGGACCAAGGGCTACGAGCAGTACTTC.

This clonotype was seen at least ten times. This chain links TRBV19 with TRBJ2-5; either TRBD1 or TRBD2 may supply D (6 bases each). Trimming removed 6 bases from V and 2 bases from J, with 13 bases in between. Germline CDR1 is LNHDA and CDR2 is SQIVND (reference sequence). The CDR3 spans 14 residues. The CDR3 loop reads CASRLRGGQETQYF. Written as DNA, the CDR3 is TGTGCCAGTAGGTTACGAGGGGGGCAAGAGACCCAGTACTTC.

The genes are TRBV30 and TRBJ2-7, with 7 bases fitting TRBD2. This CDR3 has 14 residues. Germline-derived CDR1 and CDR2 are GTSNPN and SVGIG (reference sequence). The V gene end was trimmed by 1 base and the J gene end by 0 bases; junction bases not matched to a gene: 3. This CDR3 reads CAWSGGGSSYEQYF. The CDR3 DNA reads TGTGCCTGGAGTGGCGGGGGAAGCTCCTACGAGCAGTACTTC. Together with reference TRBV30 and TRBJ2-7, the CDR3 gives the full variable domain: SQTIHQWPATLVQPVGSPLSLECTVEGTSNPNLYWYRQAAGRGLQLLFYSVGIGQISSEVPQNLSASRPQDRQFILSSKKLLLSDSGFYLCAWSGGGSSYEQYFGPGTRLTVT.

V usage is TRBV5-1 and J usage is TRBJ2-2, with D perhaps matching TRBD1 or TRBD2 (5 bases each). Germline V gene lookup returns CDR1 SGHRS and CDR2 YFSETQ. The length of the CDR3 is 17 residues. V was shortened by 3 bases and J by 1 base, with 16 bases between the two germline ends. CDR3 sequence: CASSSSKSGRNTGELFF. The CDR3 nucleotides are TGCGCCAGCAGCTCCTCGAAGTCAGGGAGGAACACCGGGGAGCTGTTTTTT.

The rearrangement links TRBV6-2 or TRBV6-3 to TRBJ1-1; 9 positions agree with TRBD1. This CDR3 comprises 14 residues. The ends lost 2 bases at V and 5 bases at J; junction bases unmatched: 3. CDR1 and CDR2 (germline): MNHEY, SVGEGT. The CDR3 sequence is CASSYRTGETEAFF. CDR3 DNA sequence: TGTGCCAGCAGTTACCGGACAGGGGAAACTGAAGCTTTCTTT.

This clonotype was found many times. The chain couples TRBV2 to TRBJ1-5, with a possible D match to TRBD1 (5 bases). V was clipped by 8 bases and J by 6 bases, with 14 bases between them. Germline V lookup: CDR1 SNHLY, CDR2 FYNNEI. The CDR3 contains 13 residues. CDR3 protein: CASEKQGGQPQHF. CDR3 nucleotides: TGTGCCAGCGAGAAGCAGGGCGGTCAGCCCCAGCATTTT.

This clonotype was counted a few times. The chain is built from TRBV27 and TRBJ2-5, with TRBD2 matching over 9 bases. The CDR3 sequence is 13 residues long. The germline gives CDR1 MNHEY, CDR2 SMNVEV (reference sequence). Trimming removed 7 bases from V and 1 base from J; junction bases left unmatched: 1. Here the CDR3 reads CASTTSGQETQYF. Here the CDR3 DNA reads TGTGCCAGCACGACTAGCGGCCAAGAGACCCAGTACTTC.

This clonotype was picked up many times. The genes are TRBV6-2 or TRBV6-3 and TRBJ2-7; D uncertain. This CDR3 is built from 13 residues. The V end was cut by 6 bases, the J end by 2 bases, with 11 bases between. Germline V CDR1 and CDR2: MNHEY, SVGEGT. The DNA of the CDR3 is TGTGCCAGCAGGCCGTACAGAACCTACGAGCAGTACTTC. It encodes CASRPYRTYEQYF.

In its sample, this clonotype was seen many times. V gene TRBV6-2 or TRBV6-3 combines with J gene TRBJ1-2; tentative D call: TRBD1 (6 bases). Trimming stripped 5 bases from V and 3 bases from J, with 10 bases between. Germline V gene sequence: CDR1 MNHEY, CDR2 SVGEGT. CDR3 size: 13 residues. The CDR3 loop is CASSPGQHYGYTF. DNA of the CDR3: TGTGCCAGCAGTCCTGGACAGCACTATGGCTACACCTTC.

The chain combines TRBV27 with TRBJ2-2, with unresolved D. The ends were cut back, 0 bases at V and 3 bases at J, with 11 bases in the middle. Germline V lookup: CDR1 MNHEY, CDR2 SMNVEV (reference sequence). The CDR3 has 16 amino acids. CDR3 sequence (DNA): TGTGCCAGCAGTTTATCGTGGAGCCGCCACACCGGGGAGCTGTTTTTT. As protein: CASSLSWSRHTGELFF.

This clonotype was counted many times. This chain uses TRBV19 with TRBJ2-5, with 8 bases fitting TRBD2. The CDR3 extends over 14 amino acids. V shed 10 bases and J 5 bases; nucleotides not matched to a gene: 12. Per germline, CDR1 LNHDA and CDR2 SQIVND (reference sequence). CDR3 bases: TGTGCCACCTCCTCCGGGACTAGGGGCGAGACCCAGTACTTC. It yields the protein CATSSGTRGETQYF.